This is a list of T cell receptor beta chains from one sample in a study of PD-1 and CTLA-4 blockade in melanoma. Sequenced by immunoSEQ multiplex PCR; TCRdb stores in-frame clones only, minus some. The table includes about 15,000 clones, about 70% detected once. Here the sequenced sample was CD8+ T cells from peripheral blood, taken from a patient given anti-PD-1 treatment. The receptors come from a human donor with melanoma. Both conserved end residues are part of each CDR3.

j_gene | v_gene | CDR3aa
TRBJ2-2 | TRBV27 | CASSLLAGELFF
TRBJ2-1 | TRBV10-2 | CASSEYEVSYNEQFF
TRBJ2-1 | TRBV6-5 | CASSGALPYNEQFF
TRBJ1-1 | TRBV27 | CASSLGTGGSRKNTEAFF
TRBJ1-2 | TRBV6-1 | CASSETRRNYGYTF
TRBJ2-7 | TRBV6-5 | CASSSDVSGGSEQYF
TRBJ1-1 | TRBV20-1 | CSASENREYTEAFF
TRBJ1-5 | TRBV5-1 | CASSLTGGNNQPQHF
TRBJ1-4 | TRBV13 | CASRNSVNEKLFF
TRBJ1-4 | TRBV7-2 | CASSPILVQDRPTNEKLFF
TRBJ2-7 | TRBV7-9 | CASSPGQGYEQYF
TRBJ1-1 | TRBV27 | CASSWNGPNTEAFF
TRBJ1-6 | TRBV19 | CASSSSAGLRSPLHF
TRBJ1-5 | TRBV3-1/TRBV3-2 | CASSPPEGQPQHF
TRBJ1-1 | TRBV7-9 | CASSLGHSGAFF
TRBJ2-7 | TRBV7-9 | CASSLVGGAHYEQYF
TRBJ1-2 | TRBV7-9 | CASSPRLSPNYGYTF
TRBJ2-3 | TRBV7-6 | CASSLRIGSSTDTQYF
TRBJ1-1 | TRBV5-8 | CASSLAASF
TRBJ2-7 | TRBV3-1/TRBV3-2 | CASSHEREGLDEQYF
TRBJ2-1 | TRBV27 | CASSLLRADNEQFF
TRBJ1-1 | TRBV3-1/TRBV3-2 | CASSQAGEGNTEAFF
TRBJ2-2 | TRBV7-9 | CASRSDRDTGELFF
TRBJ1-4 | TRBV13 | CASSLGTGLEKLFF
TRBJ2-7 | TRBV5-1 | CASSLGIALAYEQYF
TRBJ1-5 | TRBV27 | CASSLNTQPNQPQHF
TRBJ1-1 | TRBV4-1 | CASSQTPGGNTEAFF
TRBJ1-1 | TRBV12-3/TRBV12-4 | CASRFGGRDEAFF
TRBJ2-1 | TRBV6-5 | CASSYLPRGSDEQFF
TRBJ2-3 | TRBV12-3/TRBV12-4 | CASSPDPEISQYF
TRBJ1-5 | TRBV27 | CASSLWENQPQHF
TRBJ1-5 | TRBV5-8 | CASSFGTGDQPQHF
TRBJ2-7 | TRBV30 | CAWSVRPFYEQYF
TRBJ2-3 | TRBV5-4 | CASSTGITDTQYF
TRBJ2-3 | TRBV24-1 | CATSEAGTGITDTQYF
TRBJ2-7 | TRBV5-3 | CARSTGQGPEQYF
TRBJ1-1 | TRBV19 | CASKDLGGTEAFF
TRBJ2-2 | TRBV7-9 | CASSGRTGGNGELFF
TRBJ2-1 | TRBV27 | CASSMSGTRINEQFF
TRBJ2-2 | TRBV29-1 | CSVETGLTGELFF
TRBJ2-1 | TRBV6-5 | CASLRGPYYNEQFF
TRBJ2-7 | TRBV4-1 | CASSQDRVNYEQYF
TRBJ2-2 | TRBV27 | CASSLRGYTGELFF
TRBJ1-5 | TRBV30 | CALETPYSNQPQHF
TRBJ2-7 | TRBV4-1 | CASSQGERGYYEQYF
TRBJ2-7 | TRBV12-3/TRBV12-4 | CASSERDSEQYF
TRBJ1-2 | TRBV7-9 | CASSSPVGTGGGGYTF
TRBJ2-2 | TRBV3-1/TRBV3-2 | CASSQEDGGDYTGELFF
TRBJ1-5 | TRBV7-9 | CASSLNPGQGVQHF
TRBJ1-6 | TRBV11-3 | CASSLEGTDNSPLHF
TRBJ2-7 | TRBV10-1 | CASSESNAMFEQYF
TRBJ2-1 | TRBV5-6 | CASSLVRESGQFF
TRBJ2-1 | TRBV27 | CASSPEGRDGDEQFF
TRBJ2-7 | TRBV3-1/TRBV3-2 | CASSQRPAKRPPLEQYF
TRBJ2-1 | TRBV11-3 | CASSETGTYNEQFF